The T cell receptor beta chain under discussion was sequenced for a study of blood T cell repertoires in COVID-19. Across the study: The United States, Italy and Spain supplied acute and convalescent COVID-19 samples. T cells, B-cell-depleted T cells, or PBMCs supplied cDNA or gDNA.

Methods used by the authors: Nucleated cell counts were estimated from reference gene primer amplification. Assay: immunoSEQ multiplex PCR; the TCRdb copy retains only in-frame clones and omits some. The V and J calls and clone size are taken from that table; D and trimming were inferred from the DNA. The profile shows 150,000 or so clones, roughly 88% of them singletons. The V gene's germline CDR1 is SNHLY and CDR2 FYNNEI. Trimming cost V 7 bases and J 1 base; bases outside gene matches: 4. The length of the CDR3 is 14 residues. The sequenced material came from peripheral blood. The genes are TRBV2 and TRBJ2-5; 9 bases are a match to TRBD1. This sequence was found in a man between 50 and 59 years old with acute or convalescent COVID-19. The CDR3 nucleotides read TGTGCCAGCACGGGGGACAGGGCCCAAGAGACCCAGTACTTC. Translating it yields CASTGDRAQETQYF.